These T cell receptor beta chains were read from a single sample in a study of shared clonotypes between healthy human individuals. The table came from immunoSEQ multiplex PCR; TCRdb's copy has only in-frame clones and leaves some out. Of roughly 1 million clones in the sample, approximately 68% were seen once. Input material: memory CD4+ T cells sorted from blood. These receptors all stem from a man aged 18-30 years in good health. Both conserved end residues are part of each CDR3. The D gene is left open where the match is weak. Only some rows state a clone size, as once, few, many or a class for expanded clones.

D: TRBD1
J: TRBJ1-5
V: TRBV19
size: .
CDR3: CASSMVRDRVEHF
DNA: TGTGCCAGTAGTATGGTCCGGGACAGGGTAGAGCATTTT

D: TRBD1
J: TRBJ1-2
V: TRBV7-2
size: .
CDR3: CASWGQGNYGYTF
DNA: TGTGCCAGCTGGGGACAGGGAAACTATGGCTACACCTTC

D: .
J: TRBJ2-7
V: TRBV28
size: .
CDR3: CASSNEGLGSYEQYF
DNA: TGTGCCAGCAGTAACGAAGGATTGGGATCCTACGAGCAGTACTTC

D: .
J: TRBJ2-3
V: TRBV27
size: .
CDR3: CASSLGGHRGGADTQYF
DNA: TGTGCCAGCAGTCTGGGGGGGCACAGGGGGGGCGCAGATACGCAGTATTTT

D: .
J: TRBJ1-2
V: TRBV5-1
size: .
CDR3: CASSHGDGSYGYTF
DNA: TGCGCCAGCAGCCACGGGGACGGCAGCTATGGCTACACCTTC

D: .
J: TRBJ1-5
V: TRBV28
size: .
CDR3: CASSPDISNQPQHF
DNA: TGTGCCAGCAGCCCGGACATTAGCAATCAGCCCCAGCATTTT

D: .
J: TRBJ2-3
V: TRBV7-2
size: few
CDR3: CASSHDYTDTQYF
DNA: TGTGCCAGCTCCCACGACTACACAGATACGCAGTATTTT

D: .
J: TRBJ2-5
V: TRBV14
size: .
CDR3: CASSQGGLAQETQYF
DNA: TGTGCCAGCAGCCAAGGAGGGCTAGCGCAAGAGACCCAGTACTTC

D: .
J: TRBJ2-2
V: TRBV7-8
size: .
CDR3: CASSFQRNTGELFF
DNA: TGTGCCAGCAGCTTTCAGAGAAACACCGGGGAGCTGTTTTTT

D: .
J: TRBJ1-6
V: TRBV6-6
size: .
CDR3: CASSYMESPLHF
DNA: TGTGCCAGCAGTTACATGGAATCACCCCTCCACTTT

D: TRBD2
J: TRBJ2-3
V: TRBV5-5
size: .
CDR3: CASSLSLAGGQDTQYF
DNA: TGTGCCAGCAGCTTGTCTCTAGCGGGAGGCCAAGATACGCAGTATTTT

D: TRBD1
J: TRBJ2-6
V: TRBV28
size: .
CDR3: CASSPDRVASNVLTF
DNA: TGTGCCAGCAGCCCCGACAGGGTAGCCTCCAACGTCCTGACTTTC

D: TRBD2
J: TRBJ2-7
V: TRBV7-9
size: .
CDR3: CASSRTSGDSYEQYF
DNA: TGTGCCAGCAGCAGAACTAGCGGGGACTCCTACGAGCAGTACTTC

D: TRBD1
J: TRBJ2-7
V: TRBV11-3
size: .
CDR3: CASSKGQGYEQYF
DNA: TGTGCCAGCAGCAAGGGACAGGGATACGAGCAGTACTTC

D: TRBD2
J: TRBJ2-3
V: TRBV5-8
size: .
CDR3: CASSLMPSGGTDTQYF
DNA: TGTGCCAGCAGCTTGATGCCTAGCGGTGGTACAGATACGCAGTATTTT

D: .
J: TRBJ1-3
V: TRBV18
size: once
CDR3: CASSPTPRADGNTIYF
DNA: TGTGCCAGCTCACCAACCCCCAGGGCAGACGGAAACACCATATATTTT

D: TRBD1
J: TRBJ1-5
V: TRBV5-1
size: .
CDR3: CASSPGTENQPQHF
DNA: TGCGCCAGCAGCCCCGGGACAGAAAATCAGCCCCAGCATTTT

D: .
J: TRBJ2-2
V: TRBV19
size: few
CDR3: CASSIRGELFF
DNA: TGTGCCAGTAGTATTCGCGGGGAGCTGTTTTTT

D: TRBD1
J: TRBJ1-2
V: TRBV5-6
size: once
CDR3: CASSLGGGHIDYTF
DNA: TGTGCCAGCAGCTTGGGAGGGGGCCATATCGACTACACCTTC

D: .
J: TRBJ1-1
V: TRBV20-1
size: few
CDR3: CSAPGTEAFF
DNA: TGCAGTGCGCCGGGGACTGAAGCTTTCTTT

D: .
J: TRBJ2-7
V: TRBV7-2
size: .
CDR3: CASSLSRPGYEQYF
DNA: TGTGCCAGCAGCTTAAGCCGACCGGGATACGAGCAGTACTTC

D: .
J: TRBJ2-3
V: TRBV6-5
size: .
CDR3: CASSSVMASTDTQYF
DNA: TGTGCCAGCTCCTCGGTAATGGCCTCCACAGATACGCAGTATTTT

D: .
J: TRBJ2-5
V: TRBV28
size: .
CDR3: CASSDSEWAETQYF
DNA: TGTGCCAGCAGTGATTCGGAGTGGGCCGAGACCCAGTACTTC

D: .
J: TRBJ1-2
V: TRBV7-2
size: .
CDR3: CASSRGTGYGYTF
DNA: TGTGCCAGCAGTAGAGGGACCGGCTATGGCTACACCTTC

D: .
J: TRBJ2-7
V: TRBV30
size: .
CDR3: CAWSSTGEQYF
DNA: TGTGCCTGGAGTAGTACCGGCGAGCAGTACTTC

D: TRBD2
J: TRBJ2-5
V: TRBV27
size: few
CDR3: CASSLSRGGLQETQYF
DNA: TGTGCCAGCAGTTTATCTCGCGGGGGGCTCCAAGAGACCCAGTACTTC

D: TRBD1
J: TRBJ2-3
V: TRBV7-9
size: .
CDR3: CASSLAPGTGTDTQYF
DNA: TGTGCCAGCAGCCTCGCACCCGGGACAGGGACAGATACGCAGTATTTT

D: .
J: TRBJ2-6
V: TRBV6-5
size: .
CDR3: CASSYGMATVNVLTF
DNA: TGTGCCAGCAGTTACGGTATGGCAACGGTCAACGTCCTGACTTTC

D: TRBD2
J: TRBJ2-1
V: TRBV13
size: .
CDR3: CASSYSAGANEQFF
DNA: TGTGCCAGCAGCTACTCAGCGGGGGCGAATGAGCAGTTCTTC

D: TRBD1
J: TRBJ2-1
V: TRBV6-1
size: .
CDR3: CASAMYVGQYNEQFF
DNA: TGTGCCAGCGCAATGTACGTGGGACAGTACAATGAGCAGTTCTTC

D: TRBD1
J: TRBJ2-2
V: TRBV4-1
size: .
CDR3: CASSYGQGRAGELFF
DNA: TGCGCCAGCAGCTACGGACAGGGGAGGGCCGGGGAGCTGTTTTTT

D: TRBD1
J: TRBJ2-7
V: TRBV11-2
size: .
CDR3: CASSRDRGKSYEQYF
DNA: TGTGCCAGCAGCCGTGACAGGGGGAAATCCTACGAGCAGTACTTC

D: TRBD1
J: TRBJ1-2
V: TRBV5-4
size: many
CDR3: CASSLDRNGYTF
DNA: TGTGCCAGCAGCCTGGACAGGAATGGCTACACCTTC

D: TRBD1
J: TRBJ1-2
V: TRBV5-1
size: .
CDR3: CASSPAVQGDYGYTF
DNA: TGCGCCAGCAGCCCCGCGGTCCAGGGGGACTATGGCTACACCTTC

D: .
J: TRBJ1-1
V: TRBV13
size: .
CDR3: CASSLEAGLGWLDGAFF
DNA: TGTGCCAGCAGCTTAGAAGCAGGGCTGGGTTGGTTGGACGGAGCTTTCTTT

D: .
J: TRBJ1-2
V: TRBV7-9
size: .
CDR3: CASSLETVYGYTF
DNA: TGTGCCAGCAGCTTAGAGACAGTCTATGGCTACACCTTC

D: .
J: TRBJ2-3
V: TRBV5-6
size: .
CDR3: CASSTGDTQYF
DNA: TGTGCCAGCAGTACCGGGGATACGCAGTATTTT

D: .
J: TRBJ1-6
V: TRBV7-2
size: .
CDR3: CASSQRTLPGSPLHF
DNA: TGTGCCAGCAGCCAACGGACCTTGCCCGGGTCACCCCTCCACTTT

D: .
J: TRBJ2-5
V: TRBV11-2
size: .
CDR3: CASSFMGGARQETQYF
DNA: TGTGCCAGCAGCTTTATGGGCGGGGCCCGACAAGAGACCCAGTACTTC

D: .
J: TRBJ2-1
V: TRBV4-1
size: .
CDR3: CASSQGLGSEQFF
DNA: TGCGCCAGCAGCCAAGGGCTTGGCAGTGAGCAGTTCTTC

D: .
J: TRBJ2-3
V: TRBV21-1
size: few
CDR3: CASSGLAPGWDTQYF
DNA: TGTGCCAGCAGCGGGCTAGCGCCAGGTTGGGATACGCAGTATTTT

D: TRBD1
J: TRBJ1-6
V: TRBV30
size: .
CDR3: CAWSRGDRSSYNSPLHF
DNA: TGTGCCTGGAGTCGTGGGGACAGGAGCTCCTATAATTCACCCCTCCACTTT

D: .
J: TRBJ2-4
V: TRBV18
size: .
CDR3: CASSPQGVVAKNIQYF
DNA: TGTGCCAGCTCCCCTCAGGGAGTGGTTGCCAAAAACATTCAGTACTTC

D: TRBD1
J: TRBJ1-1
V: TRBV7-6
size: .
CDR3: CASSLTGEAAFF
DNA: TGTGCCAGCAGCTTGACAGGGGAGGCGGCTTTCTTT

D: .
J: TRBJ1-1
V: TRBV1
size: .
CDR3: CTSSQQQGDPTEAFF
DNA: TGCACCAGCAGCCAACAACAGGGCGATCCCACTGAAGCTTTCTTT

D: .
J: TRBJ1-6
V: TRBV27
size: .
CDR3: CASSWGYNSPLHF
DNA: TGTGCCAGCAGTTGGGGTTATAATTCACCCCTCCACTTT